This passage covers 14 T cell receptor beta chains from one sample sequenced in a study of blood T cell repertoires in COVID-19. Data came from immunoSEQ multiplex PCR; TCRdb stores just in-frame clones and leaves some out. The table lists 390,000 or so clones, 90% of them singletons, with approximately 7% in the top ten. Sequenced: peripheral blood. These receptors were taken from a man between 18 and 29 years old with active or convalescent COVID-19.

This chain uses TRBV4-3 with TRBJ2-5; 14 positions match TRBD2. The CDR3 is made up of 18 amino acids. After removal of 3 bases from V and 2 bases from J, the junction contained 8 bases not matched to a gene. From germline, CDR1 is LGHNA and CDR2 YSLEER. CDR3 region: CASSHRLAGGPGQETQYF. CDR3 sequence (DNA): TGCGCCAGCAGCCACCGACTAGCGGGGGGGCCGGGGCAAGAGACCCAGTACTTC.

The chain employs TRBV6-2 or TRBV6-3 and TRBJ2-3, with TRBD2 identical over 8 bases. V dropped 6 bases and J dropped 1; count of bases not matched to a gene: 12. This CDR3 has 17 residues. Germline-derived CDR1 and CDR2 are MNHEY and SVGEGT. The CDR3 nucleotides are TGTGCCAGCAGCCTGAGGGCGGGGGGCCTTCGCACAGATACGCAGTATTTT. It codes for CASSLRAGGLRTDTQYF.

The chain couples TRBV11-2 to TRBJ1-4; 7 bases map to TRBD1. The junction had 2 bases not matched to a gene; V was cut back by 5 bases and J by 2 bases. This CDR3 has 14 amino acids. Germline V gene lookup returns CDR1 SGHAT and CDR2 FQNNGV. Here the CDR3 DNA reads TGTGCCAGCAGCCCGGGACAGACTAATGAAAAACTGTTTTTT. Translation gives CASSPGQTNEKLFF. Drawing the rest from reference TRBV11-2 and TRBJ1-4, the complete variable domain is EAGVAQSPRYKIIEKRQSVAFWCNPISGHATLYWYQQILGQGPKLLIQFQNNGVVDDSQLPKDRFSAERLKGVDSTLKIQPAKLEDSAVYLCASSPGQTNEKLFFGSGTQLSVL.

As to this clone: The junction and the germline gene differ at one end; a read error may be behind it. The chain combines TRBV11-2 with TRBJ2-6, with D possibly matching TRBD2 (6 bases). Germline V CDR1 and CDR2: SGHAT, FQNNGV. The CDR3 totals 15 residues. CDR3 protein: CASSLGGTGANVLTF. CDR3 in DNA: TGTGCCAGCAGCTTAGGTGGGACTGGGGCCAACGTGCTGACTTTC.

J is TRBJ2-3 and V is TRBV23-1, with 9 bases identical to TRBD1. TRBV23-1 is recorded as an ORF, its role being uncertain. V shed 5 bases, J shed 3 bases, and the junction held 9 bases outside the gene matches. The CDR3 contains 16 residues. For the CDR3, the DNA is TGCGCCAGCAGTACTTCTCGGACAGGGGCAACAGATACGCAGTATTTT. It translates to CASSTSRTGATDTQYF.

This CDR3 reads CASSHREGTEAFF. Written as DNA, the CDR3 is TGTGCCAGCAGCCACAGGGAGGGGACTGAAGCTTTCTTT. The chain carries TRBV3-1 (or the pseudogene TRBV3-2) and TRBJ1-1; TRBD1 might be the D (5 bases). Trimming removed 3 bases from V and 5 bases from J, with 10 bases in between. This CDR3 region has 13 residues. CDR1 and CDR2 (germline): LGHDT, YNNKEL (reference sequence).

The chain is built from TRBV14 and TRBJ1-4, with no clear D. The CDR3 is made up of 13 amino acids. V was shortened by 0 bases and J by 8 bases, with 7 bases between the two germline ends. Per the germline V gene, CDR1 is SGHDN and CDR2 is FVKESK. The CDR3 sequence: CASSQDLSEKLFF. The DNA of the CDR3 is TGTGCCAGCAGCCAAGATCTTTCGGAAAAACTGTTTTTT.

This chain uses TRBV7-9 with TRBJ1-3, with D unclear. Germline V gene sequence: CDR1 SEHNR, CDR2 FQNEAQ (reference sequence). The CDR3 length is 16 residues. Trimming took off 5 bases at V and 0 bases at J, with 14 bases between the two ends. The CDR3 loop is CASSPYTPISGNTIYF. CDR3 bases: TGTGCCAGCAGCCCATACACCCCGATCTCTGGAAACACCATATATTTT.

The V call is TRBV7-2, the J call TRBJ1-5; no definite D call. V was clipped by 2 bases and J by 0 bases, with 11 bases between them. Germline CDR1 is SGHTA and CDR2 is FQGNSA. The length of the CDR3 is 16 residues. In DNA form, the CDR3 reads TGTGCCAGCAGCTTAACCCTGGAGGCTAGCAATCAGCCCCAGCATTTT. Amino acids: CASSLTLEASNQPQHF.

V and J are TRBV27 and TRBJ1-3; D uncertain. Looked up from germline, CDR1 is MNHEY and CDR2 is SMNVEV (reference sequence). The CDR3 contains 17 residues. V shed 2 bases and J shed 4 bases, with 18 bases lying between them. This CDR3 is CASSLLMTQTGGNTIYF. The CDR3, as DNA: TGTGCCAGCAGTTTACTCATGACTCAAACGGGGGGAAACACCATATATTTT.

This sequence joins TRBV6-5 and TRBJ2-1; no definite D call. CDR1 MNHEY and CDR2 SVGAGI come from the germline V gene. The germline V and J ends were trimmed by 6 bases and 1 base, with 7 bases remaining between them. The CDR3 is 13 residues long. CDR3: CASREPSYNEQFF. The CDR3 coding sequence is TGTGCCAGCAGAGAGCCTTCCTACAATGAGCAGTTCTTC.

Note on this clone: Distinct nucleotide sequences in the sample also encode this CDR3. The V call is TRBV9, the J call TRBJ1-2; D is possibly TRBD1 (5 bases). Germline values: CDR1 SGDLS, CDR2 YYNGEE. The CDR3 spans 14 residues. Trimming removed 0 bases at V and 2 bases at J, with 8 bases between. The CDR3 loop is CASSVGPGNYGYTF. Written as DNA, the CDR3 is TGTGCCAGCAGCGTAGGGCCAGGGAACTATGGCTACACCTTC.

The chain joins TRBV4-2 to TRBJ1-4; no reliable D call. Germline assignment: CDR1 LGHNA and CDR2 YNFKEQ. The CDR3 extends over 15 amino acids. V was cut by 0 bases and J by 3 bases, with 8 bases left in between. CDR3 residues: CASSQDAGANEKLFF. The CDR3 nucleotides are TGTGCCAGCAGCCAAGATGCCGGGGCTAATGAAAAACTGTTTTTT.

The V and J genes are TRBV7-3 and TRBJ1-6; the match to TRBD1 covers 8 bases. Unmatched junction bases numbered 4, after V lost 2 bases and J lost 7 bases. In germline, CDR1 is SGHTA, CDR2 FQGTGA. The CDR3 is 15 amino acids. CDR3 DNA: TGTGCCAGCAGCTTATCTGGACAGGGAAATTCACCCCTCCACTTT. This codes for CASSLSGQGNSPLHF. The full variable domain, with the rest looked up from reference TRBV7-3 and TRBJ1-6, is GAGVSQTPSNKVTEKGKYVELRCDPISGHTALYWYRQSLGQGPEFLIYFQGTGAADDSGLPNDRFFAVRPEGSVSTLKIQRTERGDSAVYLCASSLSGQGNSPLHFGNGTRLTVT.